This T cell receptor (beta chain) was observed in a study of blood T cell repertoires in COVID-19. This clone showed up just once. Adults between roughly 18 and 95 years of age took part from 24 US areas. After removal of 5 bases from V and 0 bases from J, the junction contained 9 bases not matched to a gene. CDR1 and CDR2 from the germline V gene are LNHDA and SQIVND (reference sequence). The CDR3 is 17 amino acids. Profiling relied on immunoSEQ multiplex PCR, and the TCRdb table lists in-frame clones only, not all of them. The sample includes over 150,000 clones, about 81% of them seen just once. The receptor was isolated from a man aged 45 to 65 who had recovered from COVID-19. Material for sequencing was PBMCs or T cells enriched from blood (not recorded which). The chain combines TRBV19 with TRBJ1-5; 8 bases fit TRBD1. The CDR3 DNA sequence: TGTGCCAGTAGTCCTCGGACAGGGCGATATAGCAATCAGCCCCAGCATTTT. This codes for CASSPRTGRYSNQPQHF.